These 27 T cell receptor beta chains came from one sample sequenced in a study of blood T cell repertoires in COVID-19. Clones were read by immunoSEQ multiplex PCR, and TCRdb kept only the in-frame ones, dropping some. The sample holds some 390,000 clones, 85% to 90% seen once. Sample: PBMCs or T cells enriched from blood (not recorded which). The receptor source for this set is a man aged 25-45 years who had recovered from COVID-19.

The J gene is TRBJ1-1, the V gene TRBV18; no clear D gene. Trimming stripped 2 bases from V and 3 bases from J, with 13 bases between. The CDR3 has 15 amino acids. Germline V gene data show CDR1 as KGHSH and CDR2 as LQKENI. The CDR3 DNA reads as TGTGCCAGCTCACCATTCGGGGAGGCGGACACTGAAGCTTTCTTT. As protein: CASSPFGEADTEAFF.

This CDR3 reads CASRQDTYQPQHF. CDR3 nucleotide sequence: TGTGCCAGCAGACAGGATACTTATCAGCCCCAGCATTTT. J is TRBJ1-5 and V is TRBV6-5, with a possible D match to TRBD1 (5 bases). Germline lookup yields CDR1 MNHEY and CDR2 SVGAGI. This CDR3 comprises 13 residues. Trimming removed 6 bases at V and 5 bases at J, with 11 bases between.

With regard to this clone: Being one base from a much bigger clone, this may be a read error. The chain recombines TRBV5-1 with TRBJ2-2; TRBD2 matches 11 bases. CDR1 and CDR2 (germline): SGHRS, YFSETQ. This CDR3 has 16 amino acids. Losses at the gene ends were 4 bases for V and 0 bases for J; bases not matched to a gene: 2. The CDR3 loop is CASSGGLAANTGELFF. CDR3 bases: TGCGCCAGCAGCGGGGGACTAGCGGCGAACACCGGGGAGCTGTTTTTT. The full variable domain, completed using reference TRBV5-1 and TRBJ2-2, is KAGVTQTPRYLIKTRGQQVTLSCSPISGHRSVSWYQQTPGQGLQFLFEYFSETQRNKGNFPGRFSGRQFSNSRSEMNVSTLELGDSALYLCASSGGLAANTGELFFGEGSRLTVL.

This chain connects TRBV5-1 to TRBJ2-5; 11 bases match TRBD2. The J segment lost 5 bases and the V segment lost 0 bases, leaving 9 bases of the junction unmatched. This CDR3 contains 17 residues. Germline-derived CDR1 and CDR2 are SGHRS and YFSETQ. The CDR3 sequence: CASSLAPLAGVGETQYF. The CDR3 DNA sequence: TGCGCCAGCAGCTTGGCCCCACTAGCGGGAGTAGGTGAGACCCAGTACTTC.

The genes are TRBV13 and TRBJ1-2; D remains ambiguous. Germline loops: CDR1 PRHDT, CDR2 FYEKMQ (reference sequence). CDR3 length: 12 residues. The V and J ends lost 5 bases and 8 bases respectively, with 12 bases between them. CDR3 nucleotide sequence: TGTGCCAGCAGCGTCCAGGTTTACGGCTACACCTTC. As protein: CASSVQVYGYTF.

The CDR3 here is CASRSLAGLTNYGYTF. As DNA, the CDR3 is TGTGCCAGTAGATCCCTGGCAGGGCTTACTAACTATGGCTACACCTTC. This rearrangement joins TRBV19 to TRBJ1-2; perhaps TRBD1 as D (5 bases). The length of the CDR3 is 16 residues. V was trimmed by 6 bases and J by 0 bases, leaving 17 bases between them. In germline, CDR1 is LNHDA, CDR2 SQIVND (reference sequence). The complete variable domain, with remaining parts taken from reference TRBV19 and TRBJ1-2, reads DGGITQSPKYLFRKEGQNVTLSCEQNLNHDAMYWYRQDPGQGLRLIYYSQIVNDFQKGDIAEGYSVSREKKESFPLTVTSAQKNPTAFYLCASRSLAGLTNYGYTFGSGTRLTVV.

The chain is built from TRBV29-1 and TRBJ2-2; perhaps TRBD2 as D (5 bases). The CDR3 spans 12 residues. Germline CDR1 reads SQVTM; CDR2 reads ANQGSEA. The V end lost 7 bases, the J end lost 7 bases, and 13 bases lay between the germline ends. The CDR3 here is CSARGVRGELFF. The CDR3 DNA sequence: TGCAGCGCCCGGGGAGTGCGCGGGGAGCTGTTTTTT.

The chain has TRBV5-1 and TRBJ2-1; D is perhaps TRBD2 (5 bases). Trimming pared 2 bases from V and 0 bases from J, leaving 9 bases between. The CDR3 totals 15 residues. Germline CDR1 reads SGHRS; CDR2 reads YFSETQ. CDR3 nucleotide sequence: TGCGCCAGCAGCTTTTTGGGGAGCTCCTACAATGAGCAGTTCTTC. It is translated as CASSFLGSSYNEQFF.

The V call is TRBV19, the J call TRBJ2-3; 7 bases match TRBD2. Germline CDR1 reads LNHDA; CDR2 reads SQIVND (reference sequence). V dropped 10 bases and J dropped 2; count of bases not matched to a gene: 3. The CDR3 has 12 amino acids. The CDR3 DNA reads TGTGCCACCGGGACTAACACAGATACGCAGTATTTT. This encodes CATGTNTDTQYF.

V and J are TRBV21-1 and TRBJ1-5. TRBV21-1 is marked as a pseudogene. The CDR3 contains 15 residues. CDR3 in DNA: TGTGCCAGCAGCAAAGAGGGAGGGGTAGGGCAGCCCCAGCATTTT. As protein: CASSKEGGVGQPQHF.

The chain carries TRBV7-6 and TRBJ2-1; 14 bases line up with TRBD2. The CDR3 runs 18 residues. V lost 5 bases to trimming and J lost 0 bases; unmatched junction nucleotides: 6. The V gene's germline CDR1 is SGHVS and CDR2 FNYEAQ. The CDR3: CASSPGTSGSSSYNEQFF. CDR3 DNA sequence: TGTGCCAGCAGCCCCGGGACTAGCGGGAGCTCCTCCTACAATGAGCAGTTCTTC.

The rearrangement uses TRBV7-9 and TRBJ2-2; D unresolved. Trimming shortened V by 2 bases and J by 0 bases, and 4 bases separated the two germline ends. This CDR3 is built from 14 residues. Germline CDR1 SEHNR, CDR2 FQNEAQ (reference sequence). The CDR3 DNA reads TGTGCCAGCAGCTTATCAACGAACACCGGGGAGCTGTTTTTT. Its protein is CASSLSTNTGELFF.

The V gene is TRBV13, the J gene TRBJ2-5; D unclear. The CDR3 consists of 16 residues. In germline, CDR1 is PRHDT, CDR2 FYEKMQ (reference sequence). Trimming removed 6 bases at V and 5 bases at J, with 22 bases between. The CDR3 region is CASSKSPGSISETQYF. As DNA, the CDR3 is TGTGCCAGCAGTAAATCGCCGGGTTCTATCTCGGAGACCCAGTACTTC. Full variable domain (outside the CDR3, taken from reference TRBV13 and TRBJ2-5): AAGVIQSPRHLIKEKRETATLKCYPIPRHDTVYWYQQGPGQDPQFLISFYEKMQSDKGSIPDRFSAQQFSDYHSELNMSSLELGDSALYFCASSKSPGSISETQYFGPGTRLLVL.

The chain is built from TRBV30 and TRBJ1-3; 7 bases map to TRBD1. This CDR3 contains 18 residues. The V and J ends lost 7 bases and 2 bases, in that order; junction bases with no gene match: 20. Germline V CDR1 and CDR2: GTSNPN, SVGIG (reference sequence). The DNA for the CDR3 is TGTGCCTCGGATCACTCACTTATTAGGGGGCGGCCTGGAAACACCATATATTTT. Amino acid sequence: CASDHSLIRGRPGNTIYF.

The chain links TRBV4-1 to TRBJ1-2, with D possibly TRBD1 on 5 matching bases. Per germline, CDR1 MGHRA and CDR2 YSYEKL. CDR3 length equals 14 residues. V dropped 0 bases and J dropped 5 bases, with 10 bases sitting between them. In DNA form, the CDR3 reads TGCGCCAGCAGCCAAGATCGGGGGGTTTATGGCTACACCTTC. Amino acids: CASSQDRGVYGYTF.

CDR3 sequence (DNA): TGTGCCAGTAGTACCAACGGGCAGGGACTAGCGGGAGGACGCACCGGGGAGCTGTTTTTT. Protein sequence: CASSTNGQGLAGGRTGELFF. The chain employs TRBV19 and TRBJ2-2; TRBD2 agrees at 15 bases. The CDR3 length is 20 residues. Germline loops: CDR1 LNHDA, CDR2 SQIVND (reference sequence). J lost 4 bases, V lost 4 bases, and 13 bases had no gene match.

CDR3 nucleotide sequence: TGTGCCAGCAGTTCGACACGACCCTACGAGCAGTACTTC. Translating it yields CASSSTRPYEQYF. The chain employs TRBV6-5 and TRBJ2-7; D is ambiguous. This CDR3 is 13 amino acids long. V dropped 4 bases and J dropped 2 bases, with 9 bases sitting between them. Germline V gene data show CDR1 as MNHEY and CDR2 as SVGAGI.

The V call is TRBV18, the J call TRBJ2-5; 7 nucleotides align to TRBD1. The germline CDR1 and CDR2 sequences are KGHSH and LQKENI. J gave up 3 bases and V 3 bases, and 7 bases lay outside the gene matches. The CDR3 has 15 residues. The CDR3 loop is CASSPWYTGEETQYF. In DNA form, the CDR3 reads TGTGCCAGCTCACCTTGGTACACAGGGGAAGAGACCCAGTACTTC. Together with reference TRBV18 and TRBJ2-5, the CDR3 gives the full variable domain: NAGVMQNPRHLVRRRGQEARLRCSPMKGHSHVYWYRQLPEEGLKFMVYLQKENIIDESGMPKERFSAEFPKEGPSILRIQQVVRGDSAAYFCASSPWYTGEETQYFGPGTRLLVL.

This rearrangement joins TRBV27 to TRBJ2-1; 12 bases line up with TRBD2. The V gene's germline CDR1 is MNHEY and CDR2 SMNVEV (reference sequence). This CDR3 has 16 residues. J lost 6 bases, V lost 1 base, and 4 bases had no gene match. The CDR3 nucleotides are TGTGCCAGCAGTTTATGGTGGACTAGCGGGGCCAATGAGCAGTTCTTC. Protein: CASSLWWTSGANEQFF.

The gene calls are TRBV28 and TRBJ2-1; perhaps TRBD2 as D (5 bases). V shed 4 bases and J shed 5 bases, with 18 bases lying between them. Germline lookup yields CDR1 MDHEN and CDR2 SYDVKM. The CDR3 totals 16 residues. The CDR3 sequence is CASSSPVGVFHNEQFF. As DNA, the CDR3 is TGTGCCAGCAGTTCCCCCGTGGGAGTTTTCCACAATGAGCAGTTCTTC.

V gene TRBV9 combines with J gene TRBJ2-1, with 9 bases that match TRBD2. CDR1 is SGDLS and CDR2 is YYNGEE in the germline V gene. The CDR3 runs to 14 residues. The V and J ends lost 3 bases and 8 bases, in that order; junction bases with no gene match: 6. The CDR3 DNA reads TGTGCCAGCAGCGGTAGCGGGAGTTTGGATGAGCAGTTCTTC. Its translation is CASSGSGSLDEQFF.

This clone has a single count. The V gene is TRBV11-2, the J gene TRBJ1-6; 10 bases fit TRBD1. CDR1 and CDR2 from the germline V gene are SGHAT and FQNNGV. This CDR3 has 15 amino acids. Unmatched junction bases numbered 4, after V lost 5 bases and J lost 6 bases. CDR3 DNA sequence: TGTGCCAGCAGCCTAGGGACAGGGGCTAATTCACCCCTCCACTTT. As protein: CASSLGTGANSPLHF.

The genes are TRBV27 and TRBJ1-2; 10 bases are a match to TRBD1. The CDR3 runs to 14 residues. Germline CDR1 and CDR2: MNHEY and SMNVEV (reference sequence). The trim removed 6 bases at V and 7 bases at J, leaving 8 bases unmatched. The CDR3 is CASRKTGGGGGYTF. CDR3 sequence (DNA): TGTGCCAGCAGAAAGACAGGGGGCGGAGGTGGCTACACCTTC.

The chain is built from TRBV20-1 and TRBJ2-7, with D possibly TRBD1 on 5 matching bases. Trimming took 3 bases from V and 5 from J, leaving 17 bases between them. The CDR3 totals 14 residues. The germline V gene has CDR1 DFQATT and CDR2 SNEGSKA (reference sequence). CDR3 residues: CSASHLAGKDEQYF. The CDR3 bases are TGCAGTGCTAGTCATTTGGCAGGGAAGGACGAGCAGTACTTC.

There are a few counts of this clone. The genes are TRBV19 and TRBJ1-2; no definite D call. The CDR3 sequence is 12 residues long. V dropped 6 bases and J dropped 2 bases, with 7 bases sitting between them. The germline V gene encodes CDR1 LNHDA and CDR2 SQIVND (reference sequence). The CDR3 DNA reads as TGTGCCAGTAGAACTGAGAACTATGGCTACACCTTC. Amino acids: CASRTENYGYTF.

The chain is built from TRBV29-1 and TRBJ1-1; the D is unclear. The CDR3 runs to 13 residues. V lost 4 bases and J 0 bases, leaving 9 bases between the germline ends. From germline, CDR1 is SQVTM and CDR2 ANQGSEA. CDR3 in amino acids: CSVVSQVNTEAFF. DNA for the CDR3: TGCAGCGTTGTATCTCAGGTGAACACTGAAGCTTTCTTT.

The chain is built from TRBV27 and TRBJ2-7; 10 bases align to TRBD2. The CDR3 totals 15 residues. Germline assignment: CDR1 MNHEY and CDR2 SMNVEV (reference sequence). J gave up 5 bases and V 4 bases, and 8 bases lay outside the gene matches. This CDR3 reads CASSSLAGVRDEQYF. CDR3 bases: TGTGCCAGCAGTTCCCTAGCGGGAGTAAGAGACGAGCAGTACTTC.